The rows below give T cell receptor beta chains drawn from one sample of a study of blood T cell repertoires in COVID-19. TCRdb's table, derived via immunoSEQ multiplex PCR, lists solely in-frame clones and lacks some. The sample contains around 70,000 clones, around 87% of which appear only once. Sequencing was performed on peripheral blood. Receptors originate from an elderly woman with active or convalescent COVID-19. Both conserved end residues are part of each CDR3. D genes are given only for firm matches. A row's size may be missing; if present it is once, few, many or a size class.

abundance	v_gene	d_gene	j_gene	CDR3nt	CDR3aa
.	TRBV15	TRBD2	TRBJ2-5	TGTGCCACCGGTGCGGACGGGGGGGCATGGGAGACCCAGTACTTC	CATGADGGAWETQYF
.	TRBV10-3	TRBD1	TRBJ2-7	TGTGCCATCAGTGAGACCGGGACAGGGCCAACCTACGAGCAGTACTTC	CAISETGTGPTYEQYF
.	TRBV18	.	TRBJ2-7	TGTGCCAGCACCCCGATACAAGGGGGTTACGAGCAGTACTTC	CASTPIQGGYEQYF
.	TRBV3-1/TRBV3-2	.	TRBJ1-1	TGTGCCAGCAGCCAAGCTCGGGGGTATTGGGCGAACACTGAAGCTTTCTTT	CASSQARGYWANTEAFF
.	TRBV18	.	TRBJ1-1	TGTGCCAGCTCACCAGCCACCGGGAACACTGAAGCTTTCTTT	CASSPATGNTEAFF
.	TRBV7-2	.	TRBJ2-2	TGTGCCAGCAGTCCCCGACAGGGAGGGAACACCGGGGAGCTGTTTTTT	CASSPRQGGNTGELFF
once	TRBV18	.	TRBJ2-3	TGTGCCAGCTCACCACCCTCAGGGCTTGTAACAGATACGCAGTATTTT	CASSPPSGLVTDTQYF
.	TRBV9	TRBD1	TRBJ2-2	TGTGCCAGCAGCGGAGGGACAGGGGGCCACACCGGGGAGCTGTTTTTT	CASSGGTGGHTGELFF
few	TRBV5-1	.	TRBJ2-3	TGCGCCAGCAGCTTGACTAGCCCTACCACAGATACGCAGTATTTT	CASSLTSPTTDTQYF
.	TRBV4-3	TRBD1	TRBJ2-7	TGCGCCAGCAGCCCCTCCCCCGGGACAGTCTACGAGCAGTACTTC	CASSPSPGTVYEQYF
.	TRBV6-5	TRBD1	TRBJ1-1	TGTGCCAGCAGCGCGGGGACAGTCTACACTGAAGCTTTCTTT	CASSAGTVYTEAFF
.	TRBV6-2/TRBV6-3	.	TRBJ1-5	TGTGCCAGCAGCCTACAGGGTAATCAGCCCCAGCATTTT	CASSLQGNQPQHF
once	TRBV18	.	TRBJ2-7	TGTGCCAGCTCACCTGACAGACTCTACGAGCAGTACTTC	CASSPDRLYEQYF
.	TRBV4-3	.	TRBJ2-7	TGCGCCAGCAGTCCGACAGTCCCCAACTACGAGCAGTACTTC	CASSPTVPNYEQYF
.	TRBV6-2/TRBV6-3	.	TRBJ1-5	TGTGCCAGCAGTTACCCGCAGGGCAATCAGCCCCAGCATTTT	CASSYPQGNQPQHF
.	TRBV28	.	TRBJ1-2	TGTGCCAGCAGCTCCGCTGGAGTGGATGGCTACACCTTC	CASSSAGVDGYTF
.	TRBV7-6	TRBD1	TRBJ1-1	TGTGCCAGCAGCTTAACCCTCGGACAGGGGCGAACGAACACTGAAGCTTTCTTT	CASSLTLGQGRTNTEAFF
.	TRBV2	TRBD2	TRBJ2-2	TGTGCCAGCAGTACTCCGGCTAGCGGGGGGTTCACCGGGGAGCTGTTTTTT	CASSTPASGGFTGELFF
.	TRBV7-9	.	TRBJ2-7	TGTGCCAGCAGCTTAGCGTGGGGGGACAGTCCCTACGAGCAGTACTTC	CASSLAWGDSPYEQYF
.	TRBV4-1	.	TRBJ1-6	TGCGCCAGCAGCCAAAACAGGAATTCACCCCTCCACTTT	CASSQNRNSPLHF
.	TRBV7-2	TRBD2	TRBJ2-7	TGTGCCAGCAGCCTAAGGTCTAGCGGGGGCTCGTACGAGCAGTACTTC	CASSLRSSGGSYEQYF
.	TRBV19	TRBD1	TRBJ1-1	TGTGCCAGTAGTCTCGCAGGCGGGACAGCAAACACTGAAGCTTTCTTT	CASSLAGGTANTEAFF
.	TRBV14	TRBD1	TRBJ2-7	TGTGCCAGCAGCCAAACCGGGACAGGGGTCGACGAGCAGTACTTC	CASSQTGTGVDEQYF
.	TRBV10-1	.	TRBJ1-1	TGCGCCGGGGAAAGAGGGTTTTCTTTCGCTGAAGCTTTCTTT	CAGERGFSFAEAFF
.	TRBV7-3	.	TRBJ2-3	TGTGCCAGCAGCTTAGCTAGGAGCACAGATACGCAGTATTTT	CASSLARSTDTQYF
.	TRBV19	.	TRBJ2-2	TGTGCCAGTTGCGAATGGGGCACGCGTTTAGTTGGGGAGCTGTTTTTT	CASCEWGTRLVGELFF
few	TRBV30	.	TRBJ2-5	TGTGCCTGGAGTGTAGGGTGGCAGGGAAAAGAGACCCAGTACTTC	CAWSVGWQGKETQYF
.	TRBV7-2	.	TRBJ1-5	TGTGCCAGCTGCTCCGTGGCGGGGGGGCTGGGGCGCAATCAGCCCCAGCATTTT	CASCSVAGGLGRNQPQHF
.	TRBV9	TRBD1	TRBJ1-2	TGTGCCAGCAGCGCAAACAGGGGCTCGGGCTATGGCTACACCTTC	CASSANRGSGYGYTF
.	TRBV5-1	.	TRBJ2-3	TGCGCCAGCACTGGAGTAGGGGCCCGGGATACGCAGTATTTT	CASTGVGARDTQYF
.	TRBV10-2	TRBD1	TRBJ1-5	TGCGCCAGCAGTGGGACAGGGAGGGATCAGCCCCAGCATTTT	CASSGTGRDQPQHF
.	TRBV7-2	TRBD2	TRBJ2-3	TGTGCCAGCAGCTTGACTAGCGGGAGCACAGATACGCAGTATTTT	CASSLTSGSTDTQYF
.	TRBV6-2/TRBV6-3	.	TRBJ2-3	TGTGCCAGCAGCCCGGGAGCTTGGTCGCAGTATTTT	CASSPGAWSQYF
.	TRBV9	TRBD2	TRBJ2-5	TGTGCCAGCAGCGTAGGGACTAGCGGGGGAACGGGGGAGACCCAGTACTTC	CASSVGTSGGTGETQYF
.	TRBV19	TRBD2	TRBJ2-3	TGTGCCAGTAGTGCGGGACTAGCGGGGGCCCAAACATACACAGATACGCAGTATTTT	CASSAGLAGAQTYTDTQYF
.	TRBV3-1/TRBV3-2	TRBD1	TRBJ1-5	TGTGCCAGCAGCCAAGAGGAAGTCGGGACAGGCCATAGCAATCAGCCCCAGCATTTT	CASSQEEVGTGHSNQPQHF
.	TRBV7-2	.	TRBJ1-4	TGTGCCAGCAGCTTAGGTTCTCTCCGGAGCCAAGCCATTTTT	CASSLGSLRSQAIF
once	TRBV2	.	TRBJ2-7	TGTGCCAGCAGTAACCCCGCCGGCGAGCAGTACTTC	CASSNPAGEQYF
.	TRBV6-5	.	TRBJ2-2	TGTGCCAGCAGGGCGAAACAGGGACCCGGGGAGCTGTTTTTT	CASRAKQGPGELFF
.	TRBV5-4	.	TRBJ2-4	TGTGCCAGCAGCTTGATATCGCAGAAAAACATTCAGTACTTC	CASSLISQKNIQYF
few	TRBV7-3	TRBD2	TRBJ2-3	TGTGCCAGCAGCTTAGGAGCTAGCGGGGGGGCAGATACGCAGTATTTT	CASSLGASGGADTQYF
.	TRBV2	.	TRBJ2-7	TGTGCCAGCAGTACACAGGCTTACGAGCAGTACTTC	CASSTQAYEQYF
.	TRBV9	TRBD1	TRBJ2-1	TGTGCCAGCAGCGTAGCTACAGGGGCTTCCTACAATGAGCAGTTCTTC	CASSVATGASYNEQFF
.	TRBV12-3/TRBV12-4	.	TRBJ2-7	TGTGCCAGCAGTTTTGAGGTAGTCTACGAGCAGTACTTC	CASSFEVVYEQYF
.	TRBV6-2/TRBV6-3	TRBD1	TRBJ1-2	TGTGCCAGCAGTTACACGTCAGGGGGTGGCTACACCTTC	CASSYTSGGGYTF
.	TRBV27	.	TRBJ1-5	TGTGCCAGCCGTTCGGCAGGTTTGAATCAGCCCCAGCATTTT	CASRSAGLNQPQHF
.	TRBV3-1/TRBV3-2	.	TRBJ2-5	TGTGCCAGCGCCATGGCGGGACTGCAACCCAGGGAGACCCAGTACTTC	CASAMAGLQPRETQYF
.	TRBV7-2	.	TRBJ1-3	TGTGCCAGCAGCTTCTCAGGGGATACCTCGGGAAACACCATATATTTT	CASSFSGDTSGNTIYF
.	TRBV19	TRBD1	TRBJ1-2	TGTGCCACCACGACACAGGGGGTTTATGGCTACACCTTC	CATTTQGVYGYTF
.	TRBV3-1/TRBV3-2	.	TRBJ2-5	TGTGCCAGCAGCCCCACCCCGCCCGGGACCCAGTACTTC	CASSPTPPGTQYF